This TCR beta chain was sequenced for a study of blood T cell repertoires in COVID-19. Study details: The United States, Italy and Spain provided the acute and convalescent COVID-19 samples.

Participants' own reports of clinical history determined their cohort assignment. Recovered status in Cohort 3 required two negative PCRs, clearance, or symptom resolution. The assay was immunoSEQ multiplex PCR, and TCRdb's table has in-frame clones only and misses some. The sample has about 330,000 clones, around 90% seen once. The ends were cut back, 4 bases at V and 2 bases at J, with 18 bases in the middle. Per the germline V gene, CDR1 is MNHEY and CDR2 is SVGAGI. This CDR3 contains 16 residues. The clonotype was recovered from a young woman who had recovered from COVID-19. The sample was PBMCs or T cells enriched from blood (not recorded which). The V and J genes are TRBV6-5 and TRBJ2-7, with a weak D call TRBD2 (6 bases). CDR3 in amino acids: CASSSPGARSPYEQYF. CDR3 sequence (DNA): TGTGCCAGCAGTTCCCCGGGAGCTCGAAGCCCCTACGAGCAGTACTTC.